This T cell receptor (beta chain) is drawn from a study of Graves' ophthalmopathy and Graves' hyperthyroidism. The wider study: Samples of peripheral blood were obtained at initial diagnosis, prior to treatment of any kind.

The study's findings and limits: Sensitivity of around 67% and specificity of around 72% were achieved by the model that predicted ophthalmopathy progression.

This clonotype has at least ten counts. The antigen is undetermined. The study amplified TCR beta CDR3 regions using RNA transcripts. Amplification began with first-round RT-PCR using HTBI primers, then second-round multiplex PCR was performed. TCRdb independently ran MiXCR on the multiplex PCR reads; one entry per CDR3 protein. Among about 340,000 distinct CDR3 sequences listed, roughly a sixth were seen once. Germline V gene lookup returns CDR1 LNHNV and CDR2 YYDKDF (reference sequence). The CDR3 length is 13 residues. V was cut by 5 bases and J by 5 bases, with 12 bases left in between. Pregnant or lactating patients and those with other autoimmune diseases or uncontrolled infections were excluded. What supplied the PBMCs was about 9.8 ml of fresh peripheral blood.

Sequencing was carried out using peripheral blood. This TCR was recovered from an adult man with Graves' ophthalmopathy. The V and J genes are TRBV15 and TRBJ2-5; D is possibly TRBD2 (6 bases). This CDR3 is CATSRDSGETQYF. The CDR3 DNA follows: TGTGCCACCAGCCGGGACTCCGGGGAGACCCAGTACTTC.